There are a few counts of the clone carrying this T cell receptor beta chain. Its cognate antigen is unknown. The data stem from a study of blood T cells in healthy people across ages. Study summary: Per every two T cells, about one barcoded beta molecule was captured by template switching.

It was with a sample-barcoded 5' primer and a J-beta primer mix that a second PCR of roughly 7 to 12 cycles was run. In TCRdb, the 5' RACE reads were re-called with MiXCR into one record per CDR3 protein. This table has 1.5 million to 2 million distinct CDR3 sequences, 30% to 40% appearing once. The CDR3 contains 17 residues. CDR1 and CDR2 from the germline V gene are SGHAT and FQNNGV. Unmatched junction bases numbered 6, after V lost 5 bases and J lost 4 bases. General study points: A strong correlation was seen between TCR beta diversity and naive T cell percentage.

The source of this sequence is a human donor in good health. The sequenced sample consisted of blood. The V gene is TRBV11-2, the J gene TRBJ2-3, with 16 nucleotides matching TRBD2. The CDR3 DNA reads TGTGCCAGCAGCCTGGGACTAGCGGGGGGGCAAGCAGATACGCAGTATTTT. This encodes CASSLGLAGGQADTQYF.